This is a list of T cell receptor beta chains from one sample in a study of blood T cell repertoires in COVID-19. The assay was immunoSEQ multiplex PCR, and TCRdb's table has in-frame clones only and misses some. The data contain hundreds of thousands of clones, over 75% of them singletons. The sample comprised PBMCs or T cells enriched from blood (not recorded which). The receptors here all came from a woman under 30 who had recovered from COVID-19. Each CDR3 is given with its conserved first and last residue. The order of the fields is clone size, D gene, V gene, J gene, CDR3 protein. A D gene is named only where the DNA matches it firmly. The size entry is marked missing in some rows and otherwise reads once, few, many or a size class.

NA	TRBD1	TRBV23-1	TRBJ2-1	CASSHDRVNEQFF
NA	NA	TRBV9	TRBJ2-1	CASTEGGTRGNEQFF
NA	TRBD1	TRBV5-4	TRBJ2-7	CASSKGQPYEQYF
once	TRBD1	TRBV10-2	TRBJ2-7	CASRPTGVSYEQYF
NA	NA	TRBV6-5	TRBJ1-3	CASRPGVTGNTIYF
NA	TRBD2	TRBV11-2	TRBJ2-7	CASSPGYDGTIKQYF
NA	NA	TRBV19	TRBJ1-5	CASSITRQVFQPQHF
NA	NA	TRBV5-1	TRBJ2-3	CASSRHRTESTDTQYF
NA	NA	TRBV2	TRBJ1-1	CASSEGGANTEAFF
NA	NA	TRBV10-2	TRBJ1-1	CASNLRGAGTEAFF
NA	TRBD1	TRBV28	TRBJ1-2	CASSLLFPDRGYGYTF
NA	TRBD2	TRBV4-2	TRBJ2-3	CASSHPTGGLALSDTQYF
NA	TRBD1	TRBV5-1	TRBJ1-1	CASSSTGGKQDTEAFF
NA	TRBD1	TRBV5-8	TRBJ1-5	CASSRDRGSNQPQHF
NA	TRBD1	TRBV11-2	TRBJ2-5	CASSLGQGEQETQYF
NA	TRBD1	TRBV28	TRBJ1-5	CASSPHTGGGNQPQHF
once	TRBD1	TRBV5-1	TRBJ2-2	CASSGGQHTGELFF
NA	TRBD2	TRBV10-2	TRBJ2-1	CASTDGLAGGNEQFF
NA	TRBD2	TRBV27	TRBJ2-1	CASSSPQRGGSYNEQFF
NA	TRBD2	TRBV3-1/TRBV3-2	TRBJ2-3	CASSQDPAGGLVDTQYF
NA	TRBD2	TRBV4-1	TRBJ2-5	CASSHSSGGAETQYF
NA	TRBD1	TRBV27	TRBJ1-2	CASSFRQGVYTF
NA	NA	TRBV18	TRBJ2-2	CASSPRTETGELFF
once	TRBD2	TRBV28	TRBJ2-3	CASSSSSGVTDTQYF
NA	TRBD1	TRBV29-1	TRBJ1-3	CSVRVEDRAGNTIYF
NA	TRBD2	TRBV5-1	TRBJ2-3	CASSLGLAGMNTQYF
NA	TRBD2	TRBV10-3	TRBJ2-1	CAISESSGAYNEQFF
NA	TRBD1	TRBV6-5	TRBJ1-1	CASSPWDRATEAFF
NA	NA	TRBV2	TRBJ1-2	CATRQGPNYGYTF
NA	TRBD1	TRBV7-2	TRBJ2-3	CASSLASTGTDTQYF